The text below deals with one T cell receptor (beta chain). Its antigen is not identified. PCR involved 60 Vbeta and 13 Jbeta primers. Methods used by the authors: Per a later analysis, the number of unique TCR beta chains was some 82 million, of which 9 million to 12 million were shared. TCRdb's copy holds only in-frame clones and misses some; the assay was immunoSEQ multiplex PCR. V and J calls and clone size come straight from that table; D and trimming were deduced from the DNA. The table lists fewer than 250,000 clones, about 83% of them singletons. These data originate in a study of cytomegalovirus exposure and HLA in healthy donors. Study summary: Most donors, approximately 82% of some 400 genotyped, fell in the Caucasian-associated ancestry cluster. Study findings and constraints: Specificity of a few CMV-associated chains for CMV antigens was verified in vitro. Later analysis suggested links between common viral pathogens and several top significant clusters.

CDR3 length: 14 residues. Trimming left V 2 bases short and J 3 bases short, with 11 bases between. CDR1 is KGHSH, CDR2 LQKENI, per germline. The J gene is TRBJ2-7, the V gene TRBV18; tentatively, D is TRBD2 (6 bases). Sample: PBMCs. This TCR came from a man aged 35-49 years in good health and CMV-seronegative. CDR3 sequence (DNA): TGTGCCAGCTCACCAGGGAGGATTTTCTACGAGCAGTACTTC. Translating gives CASSPGRIFYEQYF.